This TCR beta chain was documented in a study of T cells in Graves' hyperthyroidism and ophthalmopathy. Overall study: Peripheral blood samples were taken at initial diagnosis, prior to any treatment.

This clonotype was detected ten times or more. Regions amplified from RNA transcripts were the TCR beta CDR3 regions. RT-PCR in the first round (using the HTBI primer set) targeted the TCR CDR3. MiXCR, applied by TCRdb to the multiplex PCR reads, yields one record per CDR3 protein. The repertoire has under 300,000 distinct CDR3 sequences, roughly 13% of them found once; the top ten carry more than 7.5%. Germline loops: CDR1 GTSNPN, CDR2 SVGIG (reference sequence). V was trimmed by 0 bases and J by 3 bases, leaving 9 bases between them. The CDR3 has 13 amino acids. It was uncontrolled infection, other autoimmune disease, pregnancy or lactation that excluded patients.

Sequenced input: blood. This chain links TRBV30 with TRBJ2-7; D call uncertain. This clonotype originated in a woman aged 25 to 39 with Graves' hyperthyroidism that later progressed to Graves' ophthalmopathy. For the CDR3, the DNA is TGTGCCTGGAGTGTTAACAGAGGCTACGAGCAGTACTTC. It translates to CAWSVNRGYEQYF.